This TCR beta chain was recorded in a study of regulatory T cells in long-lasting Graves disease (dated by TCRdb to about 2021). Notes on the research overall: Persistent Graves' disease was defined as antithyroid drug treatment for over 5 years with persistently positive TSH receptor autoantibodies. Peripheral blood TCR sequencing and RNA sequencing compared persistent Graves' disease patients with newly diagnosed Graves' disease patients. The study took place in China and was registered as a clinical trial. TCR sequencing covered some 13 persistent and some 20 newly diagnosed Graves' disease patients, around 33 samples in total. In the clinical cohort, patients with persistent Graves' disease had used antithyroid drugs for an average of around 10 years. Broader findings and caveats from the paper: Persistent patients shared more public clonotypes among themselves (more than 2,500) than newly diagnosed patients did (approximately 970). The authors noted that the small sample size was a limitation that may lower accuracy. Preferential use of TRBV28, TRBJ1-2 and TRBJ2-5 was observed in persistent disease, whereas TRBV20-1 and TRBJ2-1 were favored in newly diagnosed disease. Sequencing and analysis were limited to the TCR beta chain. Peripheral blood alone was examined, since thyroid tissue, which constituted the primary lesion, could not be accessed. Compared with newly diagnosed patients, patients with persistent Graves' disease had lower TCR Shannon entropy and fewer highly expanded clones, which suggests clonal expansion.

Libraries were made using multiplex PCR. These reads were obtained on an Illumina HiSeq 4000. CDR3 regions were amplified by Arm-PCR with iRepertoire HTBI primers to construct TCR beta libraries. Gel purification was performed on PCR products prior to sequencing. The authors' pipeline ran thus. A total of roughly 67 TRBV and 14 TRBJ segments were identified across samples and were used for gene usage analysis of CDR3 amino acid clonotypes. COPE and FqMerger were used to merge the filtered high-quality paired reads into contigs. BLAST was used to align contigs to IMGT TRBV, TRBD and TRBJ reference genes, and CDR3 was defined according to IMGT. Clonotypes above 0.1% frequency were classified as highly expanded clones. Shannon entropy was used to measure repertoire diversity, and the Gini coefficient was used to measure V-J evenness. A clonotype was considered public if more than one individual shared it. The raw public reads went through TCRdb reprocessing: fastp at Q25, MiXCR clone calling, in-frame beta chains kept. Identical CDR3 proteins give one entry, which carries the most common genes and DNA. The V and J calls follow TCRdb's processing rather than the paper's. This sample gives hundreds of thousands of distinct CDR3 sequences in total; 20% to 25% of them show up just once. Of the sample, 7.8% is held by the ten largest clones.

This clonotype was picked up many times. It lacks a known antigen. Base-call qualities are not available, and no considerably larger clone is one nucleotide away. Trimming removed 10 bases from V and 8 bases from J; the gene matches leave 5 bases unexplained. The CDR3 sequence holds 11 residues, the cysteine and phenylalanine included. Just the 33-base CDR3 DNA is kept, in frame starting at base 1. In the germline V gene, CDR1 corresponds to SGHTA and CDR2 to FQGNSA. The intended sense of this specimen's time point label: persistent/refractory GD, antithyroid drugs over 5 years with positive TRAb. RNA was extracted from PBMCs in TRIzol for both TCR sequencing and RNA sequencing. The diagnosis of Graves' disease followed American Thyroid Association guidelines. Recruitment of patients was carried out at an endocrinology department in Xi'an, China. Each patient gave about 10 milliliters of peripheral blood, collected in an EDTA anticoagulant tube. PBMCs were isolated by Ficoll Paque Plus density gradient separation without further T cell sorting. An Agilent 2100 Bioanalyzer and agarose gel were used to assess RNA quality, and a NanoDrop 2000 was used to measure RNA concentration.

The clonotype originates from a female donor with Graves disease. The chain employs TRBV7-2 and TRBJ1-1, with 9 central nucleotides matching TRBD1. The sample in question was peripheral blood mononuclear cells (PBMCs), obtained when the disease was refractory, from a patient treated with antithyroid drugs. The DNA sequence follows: TGTGCCATCCGGACAGGGGTCGAAGCTTTCTTT. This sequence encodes CAIRTGVEAFF.